Detailed here is one T cell receptor (beta chain). This sample is part of a study of identifying expanded T cells in peripheral blood. Trimming pared 4 bases from V and 5 bases from J, leaving 17 bases between. The CDR3 is 15 residues long. Looked up from germline, CDR1 is MNHNS and CDR2 is SASEGT. Data came from immunoSEQ multiplex PCR; TCRdb stores just in-frame clones and leaves some out. The sample carries about 94,000 clones, roughly 86% recorded once. This clonotype originated in a person aged 18 to 70 in good health. The chain employs TRBV6-1 and TRBJ1-1; D gene ambiguous. Sequences were obtained from blood. The CDR3 protein is CASSVLEGGETEAFF. The CDR3 DNA reads as TGTGCCAGCAGTGTTCTCGAGGGTGGGGAGACTGAAGCTTTCTTT.